The rows below give T cell receptor beta chains drawn from one sample of a study of CD8+ T cells in alopecia areata. Some clones are missing from TCRdb's copy, which holds only in-frame ones; the method was immunoSEQ multiplex PCR. This sample has over 110,000 clones, with approximately 50% found just once. The starting material was CD4+ T cells sorted from blood, obtained at week 0. The receptors shown here come from a human donor with alopecia areata. CDR3s include the opening cysteine and the closing phenylalanine or tryptophan. The D gene is left open where the match is weak. Size tells how often a clone was seen (once, few, many) or the class of an expanded clone, and some rows leave it out.

j_call clone_size v_call d_call cdr3_aa cdr3_nt
TRBJ2-3 - TRBV30 TRBD2 CAWSVKREMQYF TGTGCCTGGAGTGTAAAGCGGGAGATGCAGTATTTT
TRBJ2-1 once TRBV28 TRBD2 CASSRLAGGGNEQFF TGTGCCAGCAGCCGCCTAGCGGGAGGAGGCAATGAGCAGTTCTTC
TRBJ2-5 few TRBV14 - CASSQVWETQYF TGTGCCAGCAGCCAAGTTTGGGAGACCCAGTACTTC
TRBJ1-1 - TRBV30 TRBD1 CAWSGRTGGLAFF TGTGCCTGGAGTGGGAGGACAGGGGGTTTAGCTTTCTTT
TRBJ2-5 - TRBV7-2 - CAIRPGGRETQYF TGTGCCATTCGACCCGGGGGACGGGAGACCCAGTACTTC
TRBJ2-7 - TRBV27 TRBD1 CASSLEKGASYEQYF TGTGCCAGCAGTTTAGAGAAGGGGGCGTCCTACGAGCAGTACTTC
TRBJ2-7 - TRBV7-9 TRBD2 CASRTSAGAYEQYF TGTGCCAGCAGAACCTCAGCGGGAGCCTACGAGCAGTACTTC
TRBJ1-2 - TRBV25-1 - CASSGTLANYGYTF TGTGCCAGCAGTGGGACGTTGGCTAACTATGGCTACACCTTC
TRBJ2-5 once TRBV30 - CAWTVGGGGRTQYF TGTGCCTGGACGGTGGGTGGCGGCGGTCGGACCCAGTACTTC
TRBJ2-1 - TRBV4-3 - CASSLETGSYNEQFF TGCGCCAGCAGCCTAGAAACAGGGTCCTACAATGAGCAGTTCTTC
TRBJ2-3 - TRBV6-5 - CASRESFSTPWAQYF TGTGCCAGCAGGGAGTCTTTTAGTACCCCTTGGGCGCAGTATTTT
TRBJ2-2 - TRBV30 TRBD1 CAWRLTGERTGELFF TGTGCCTGGAGGCTAACAGGGGAGAGAACCGGGGAGCTGTTTTTT
TRBJ2-5 - TRBV5-6 - CASSLLPGTQYF TGTGCCAGCAGCTTGCTCCCGGGCACCCAGTACTTC
TRBJ2-2 few TRBV28 - CASTPAAGRSNTGELFF TGTGCCAGCACTCCAGCCGCGGGTCGGTCGAACACCGGGGAGCTGTTTTTT
TRBJ2-6 few TRBV9 - CASTGGANVLTF TGTGCCAGCACAGGTGGGGCCAACGTCCTGACTTTC
TRBJ2-5 few TRBV29-1 - CSVGTPQETQYF TGCAGCGTTGGGACACCCCAAGAGACCCAGTACTTC
TRBJ2-1 - TRBV7-9 TRBD2 CASSSPSLWEGRNNEQFF TGTGCCAGCAGCTCCCCTAGCTTGTGGGAGGGTAGGAACAATGAGCAGTTCTTC
TRBJ2-7 few TRBV29-1 - CSAALGLATYEQYF TGCAGCGCCGCTTTGGGTCTAGCGACCTACGAGCAGTACTTC
TRBJ2-1 - TRBV11-2 - CASSLLPPGVENEQFF TGTGCCAGCAGCTTACTTCCACCAGGGGTTGAGAATGAGCAGTTCTTC
TRBJ2-1 - TRBV11-1 TRBD2 CASSLTSGRVNEQFF TGTGCCAGCAGCCTGACTAGCGGGAGGGTAAATGAGCAGTTCTTC
TRBJ1-4 - TRBV2 TRBD1 CASSETGEEKLFF TGTGCCAGCAGTGAGACAGGGGAAGAAAAACTGTTTTTT
TRBJ2-7 - TRBV2 - CASTITAYEQYF TGTGCCAGCACCATCACGGCCTACGAGCAGTACTTC
TRBJ2-2 few TRBV11-2 - CASSLLGELFF TGTGCCAGCAGCCTTCTCGGGGAGCTGTTTTTT
TRBJ2-1 - TRBV4-3 - CASSQRRDNEQFF TGCGCCAGCAGCCAACGCAGGGACAATGAGCAGTTCTTC
TRBJ2-1 few TRBV15 - CATSSPDRNEQFF TGTGCCACCAGCAGCCCGGACCGGAATGAGCAGTTCTTC
TRBJ1-5 - TRBV27 - CASSVLRDQPQHF TGTGCCAGCAGTGTTCTGCGGGATCAGCCCCAGCATTTT
TRBJ1-2 few TRBV29-1 - CSVPRRARSGYTF TGCAGCGTTCCCCGGAGGGCCAGGAGTGGCTACACCTTC
TRBJ2-5 - TRBV5-4 - CASQGLNQETQYF TGTGCCAGCCAAGGACTGAACCAAGAGACCCAGTACTTC
TRBJ2-2 once TRBV5-4 - CASSLGPTSTGELFF TGTGCCAGCAGCTTGGGCCCGACTAGCACCGGGGAGCTGTTTTTT
TRBJ1-4 few TRBV7-2 TRBD1 CASSLVGGGQYNEKLFF TGTGCCAGCAGCTTAGTTGGTGGGGGACAGTATAATGAAAAACTGTTTTTT
TRBJ2-7 - TRBV28 - CASSLSPRGTYEQYF TGTGCCAGCAGTTTAAGCCCCCGGGGAACCTACGAGCAGTACTTC
TRBJ1-2 - TRBV29-1 TRBD1 CSPMDRVNYGYTF TGCAGCCCTATGGACAGGGTGAACTATGGCTACACCTTC
TRBJ2-6 - TRBV7-3 TRBD2 CASSLSLREAGANVLTF TGTGCCAGCAGCTTGTCGCTACGGGAGGCCGGGGCCAACGTCCTGACTTTC
TRBJ2-5 - TRBV7-2 - CASRFQGQETQYF TGTGCCAGCAGATTTCAAGGACAAGAGACCCAGTACTTC
TRBJ2-5 - TRBV2 - CASSVLRRQETQYF TGTGCCAGCAGTGTCTTACGCAGGCAAGAGACCCAGTACTTC
TRBJ2-7 many TRBV28 - CASSFFRRQSKYEQYF TGTGCCAGCAGTTTTTTTAGGAGACAGTCAAAATACGAGCAGTACTTC
TRBJ1-2 - TRBV5-1 - CASKPGTGGIIYGYTF TGCGCCAGCAAGCCTGGGACGGGAGGTATTATCTATGGCTACACCTTC
TRBJ1-2 - TRBV6-5 - CASSYDGNYGYTF TGTGCCAGCAGTTACGACGGAAACTATGGCTACACCTTC
TRBJ2-7 medium-sized TRBV28 - CASSTRRPADF TGTGCCAGCAGTACCCGACGGCCCGCAGACTTC
TRBJ1-2 few TRBV27 - CASSPGTTLYGYTF TGTGCCAGCAGTCCAGGGACAACCCTCTATGGCTACACCTTC
TRBJ2-2 - TRBV7-7 TRBD2 CASSVSGSTGELFF TGTGCTAGCAGCGTGAGCGGGAGCACCGGGGAGCTGTTTTTT
TRBJ1-2 - TRBV5-6 - CASSLGRNYGYTF TGTGCCAGCAGCTTGGGACGGAACTATGGCTACACCTTC